The clone carrying this TCR beta chain came up a few times. As processed by the authors: It was from reference gene primer amplification that nucleated cell counts were estimated. The data were produced by immunoSEQ multiplex PCR, yet TCRdb's version contains in-frame clones alone and is incomplete. The V and J calls and clone size were taken over from that table, and D and trimming were inferred from the DNA. Among around 210,000 clones listed, around 80% were seen once. The V gene end was trimmed by 3 bases and the J gene end by 0 bases; junction bases not matched to a gene: 6. CDR1 and CDR2 (germline): DFQATT, SNEGSKA (reference sequence). The CDR3 sequence is 16 residues long. This specimen belongs to a study of blood T cell repertoires in COVID-19. Background on the study: Donors in the United States, Italy and Spain gave samples during acute or convalescent COVID-19. Nucleic acid was either cDNA or gDNA, and it came from T cells, B-cell-depleted T cells, or PBMCs.

The source of this sequence is a woman in her 70s with acute or convalescent COVID-19. The chain links TRBV20-1 to TRBJ1-5; TRBD1 aligns across 9 bases. Specimen: peripheral blood. The CDR3: CSASQDRGYSNQPQHF. CDR3 nucleotide sequence: TGCAGTGCTAGTCAAGACAGGGGGTATAGCAATCAGCCCCAGCATTTT.